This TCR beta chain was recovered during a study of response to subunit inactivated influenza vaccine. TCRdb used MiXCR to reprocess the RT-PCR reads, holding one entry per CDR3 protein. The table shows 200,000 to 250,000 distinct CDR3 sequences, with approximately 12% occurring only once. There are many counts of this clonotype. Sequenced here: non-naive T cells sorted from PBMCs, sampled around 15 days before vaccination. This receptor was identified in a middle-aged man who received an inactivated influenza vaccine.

The CDR3 here is CASSGVRSRTETQYF. The CDR3 nucleotides are TGTGCCAGCAGTGGTGTCAGGAGTCGGACTGAGACCCAGTACTTC. The V gene is TRBV27, the J gene TRBJ2-5; possible D gene TRBD2, 5 bases. Germline V gene sequence: CDR1 MNHEY, CDR2 SMNVEV (reference sequence). Trimming pared 5 bases from V and 5 bases from J, leaving 18 bases between. The length of the CDR3 is 15 residues.